This entry is about one T cell receptor beta chain. This sample was taken from a study of blood T cell repertoires in COVID-19. At the level of the study: The United States, Italy and Spain supplied acute and convalescent COVID-19 samples. PBMCs, B-cell-depleted T cells, or T cells provided the cDNA or gDNA that made up the material.

This CDR3 comprises 17 residues. Germline loops: CDR1 GTSNPN, CDR2 SVGIG (reference sequence). V lost 3 bases and J lost 0; bases outside the gene matches: 5. Authors' processing steps: Cell counts per sample came from amplifying reference gene primers. Sequencing used immunoSEQ multiplex PCR; TCRdb keeps in-frame clones, though not all of them. The DNA gave D and trimming, while V, J and clone size come from that table. This table has approximately 97,000 clones, 92% appearing once. Material: peripheral blood. This receptor was taken from a woman between 45 and 60 years old with COVID-19, enrolled during active disease. The chain is built from TRBV30 and TRBJ2-3, with 14 bases that match TRBD2. DNA of the CDR3: TGTGCCTGGAGGGGGACTAGCGGGGGCCTTAGCACAGATACGCAGTATTTT. It translates to CAWRGTSGGLSTDTQYF.